This T cell receptor beta chain came from a study (dated by TCRdb to the mid-2010s). Broadly, across the study: Whether tumor-infiltrating Tregs in breast cancer are recruited from blood Tregs or converted in situ from other CD4+ T cell subsets was tested.

CDR1 SQVTM and CDR2 ANQGSEA were looked up in the germline V gene. Including cysteine and phenylalanine, the CDR3 has 14 amino acids. Only the CDR3 part of the read is kept: 42 bases, read in frame from the first base. Trimming removed 6 bases from V and 6 bases from J, leaving 20 bases between the germline ends. A note on this clonotype: The specificity of this receptor is unknown. No base quality values were provided; no much bigger clone lies one nucleotide off.

Amplification of full-length TCR variable regions was done by 5' RACE PCR using constant-region reverse primers, and this step was followed by semi-nested PCR with Nested Universal Primer A. The ReliaPrep RNA Cell Miniprep System was used to extract total RNA, which was then reverse transcribed into 5'RACE-ready cDNA with the SMARTer RACE 5'/3' Kit. Multiplex adaptors were used to barcode full-length TCR alpha and beta libraries, and the barcoded libraries were sequenced on an Illumina MiSeq. The authors' analysis ran thus. Sequencing data were pooled across the five patients for each of nine subset-tissue groups and compared by unsupervised clustering of TCR gene usage. The Morisita-Horn index was used to calculate repertoire similarity, with shared sequences weighted according to their contribution to each repertoire. TCRdb trimmed the raw reads at Q25, called clones with MiXCR and kept productive beta chains. Each CDR3 protein gets just one entry, which takes the most common genes and DNA from the rows behind it. It is TCRdb's table, rather than the study itself, that gives the V and J calls and clone size. This sample comprises 62,000 or so distinct CDR3 sequences, approximately 23% of them detected only once. The top ten constitute 2.9% of the sample.

CD4+CD45RO+CD25- cells were isolated as memory CD4+ T cells. Tregs, naive and memory CD4+ T cells from tumor, blood and ipsilateral draining lymph nodes of five breast cancer patients underwent full-length TCR alpha and beta sequencing. Tumor tissue, along with lymph nodes from ipsilateral axillary dissection, was perfused with PBS, minced, and then digested using collagenase I and hyaluronidase. Ficoll density gradient centrifugation was used to isolate mononuclear cells from lymph nodes or from 50 ml of peripheral blood. Sorted cell populations were confirmed by FACS to exceed 90% purity. The investigation overall reported the following: The greatest overlap of tumor-infiltrating Treg TCR alpha and beta sequences was with tumor naive CD4+ T cells, followed next by blood naive CD4+ T cells. The larger-cohort validation was restricted to a single TCR beta V-J rearrangement rather than whole repertoires. In terms of TCR gene usage, tumor memory CD4+ T cells clustered together with blood and lymph node memory CD4+ cells, as well as with lymph node naive CD4+ cells.

The receptor's source is a female donor with breast cancer. The specimen was memory CD4+ T cells sorted from a lymph node. What this sample's cell subset or site label stands for: memory CD4+ T cells, CD4+CD45RO+CD25-. The chain is assembled from TRBV29-1 and TRBJ1-1; no D gene call is confident. The bases read TGCAGCGTCGTGCTTGGCAGGAGGGCGTCTGAAGCTTTCTTT. Translation gives CSVVLGRRASEAFF.